This T cell receptor (beta chain) comes out of a study of shared clonotypes between healthy human individuals. Study summary: The cohort comprised a couple of women and three men. Their ages spanned 18 to 49 years.

CCR7-negative CD45RA+ TemRA cells were pooled with CD45RO+ cells for CD8 memory. The CDR3 sequence is 15 residues long. CDR1 is SGHRS and CDR2 is YFSETQ in the germline V gene. Trimming removed 5 bases from V and 4 bases from J; junction bases left unmatched: 11. Tens of thousands of T cell genomes (approximately 210 ng DNA) went into each sorted-subset replicate. The table came from immunoSEQ multiplex PCR; TCRdb's copy has only in-frame clones and leaves some out. Among about 690,000 clones, about nine tenths were seen once, and the ten largest hold 34%. This clone is a singleton in its sample. The target antigen is unknown. Overall study results and limits: Clonotypes shared by all four donors outscored non-shared clonotypes in generation probability.

The rearrangement uses TRBV5-1 and TRBJ2-7; 8 bases match TRBD1. The sample was memory CD8+ T cells from PBMCs. The subset was: CD45RO+ cells pooled with CCR7-negative TemRA cells. The clonotype comes from a man aged 18-30 years in good health. Some clones in this sample may be carry-over from other donors' samples. The CDR3 DNA sequence: TGCGCCAGCAGACCAACTCCGGACAGGGATTACGAGCAGTACTTC. The encoded protein is CASRPTPDRDYEQYF.